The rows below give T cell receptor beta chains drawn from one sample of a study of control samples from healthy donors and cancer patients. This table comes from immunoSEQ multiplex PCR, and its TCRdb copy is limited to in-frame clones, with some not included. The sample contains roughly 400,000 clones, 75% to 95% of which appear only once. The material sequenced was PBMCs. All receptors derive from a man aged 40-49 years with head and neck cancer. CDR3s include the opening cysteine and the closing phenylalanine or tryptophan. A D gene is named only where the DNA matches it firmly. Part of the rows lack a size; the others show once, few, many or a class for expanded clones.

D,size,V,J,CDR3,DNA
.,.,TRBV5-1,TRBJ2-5,CASSQTGQGETQYF,TGCGCCAGCAGCCAAACAGGTCAGGGGGAGACCCAGTACTTC
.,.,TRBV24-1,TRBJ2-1,CATSDSRGTLNEQFF,TGTGCCACCAGTGATAGCCGCGGGACCCTCAATGAGCAGTTCTTC
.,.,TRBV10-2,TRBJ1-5,CASSGQLNQPQHF,TGCGCCAGCAGCGGTCAGTTAAATCAGCCCCAGCATTTT
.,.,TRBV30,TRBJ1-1,CAWSRVMNTEAFF,TGTGCCTGGAGTAGGGTAATGAACACTGAAGCTTTCTTT
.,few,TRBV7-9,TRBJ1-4,CASSLERGAATNEKLFF,TGTGCCAGCAGCTTAGAGAGGGGAGCTGCAACTAATGAAAAACTGTTTTTT
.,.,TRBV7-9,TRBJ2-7,CASSRTEKYEQYF,TGTGCCAGCAGCCGGACAGAGAAGTACGAGCAGTACTTC
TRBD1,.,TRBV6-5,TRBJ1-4,CASSIRQGNEKLFF,TGTGCCAGCAGTATTCGACAGGGTAATGAAAAACTGTTTTTT
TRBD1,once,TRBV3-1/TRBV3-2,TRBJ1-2,CASSHGTPEGQVYGYTF,TGTGCCAGCAGCCATGGGACCCCGGAAGGACAGGTCTATGGCTACACCTTC
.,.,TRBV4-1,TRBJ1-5,CASSQGLSDQPQHF,TGCGCCAGCAGCCAAGGTCTGAGCGATCAGCCCCAGCATTTT
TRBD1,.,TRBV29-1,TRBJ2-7,CSVGRTGPYEQYF,TGCAGCGTTGGTAGGACAGGGCCCTACGAGCAGTACTTC
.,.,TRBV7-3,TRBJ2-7,CASSPGGLYEQYF,TGTGCCAGCAGCCCCGGGGGGCTTTACGAGCAGTACTTC
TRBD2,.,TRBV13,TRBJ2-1,CASSSGTSGPYNEQFF,TGTGCCAGCAGCTCCGGGACTAGCGGACCTTACAATGAGCAGTTCTTC
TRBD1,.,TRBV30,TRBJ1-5,CAYDRGVGDQPQHF,TGTGCCTACGACAGGGGAGTGGGGGATCAGCCCCAGCATTTT
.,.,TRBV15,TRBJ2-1,CATSRDLTGYNEQFF,TGTGCCACCAGCAGAGATCTGACGGGTTACAATGAGCAGTTCTTC
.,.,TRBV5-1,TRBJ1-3,CASSSDGSSGNTIYF,TGCGCCAGCAGCTCCGATGGGAGCTCTGGAAACACCATATATTTT
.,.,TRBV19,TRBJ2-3,CASIGGLRWYF,TGTGCCAGTATAGGAGGGCTCCGGTGGTATTTT
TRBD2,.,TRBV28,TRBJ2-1,CASSPQTSGSFNEQFF,TGTGCCAGCAGCCCCCAGACTAGCGGGAGTTTTAATGAGCAGTTCTTC
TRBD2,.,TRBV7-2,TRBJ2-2,CASSPRELAGAWELFF,TGTGCCAGCAGCCCCCGCGAGCTAGCGGGGGCGTGGGAGCTGTTTTTT
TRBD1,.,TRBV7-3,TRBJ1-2,CASSLTGQGFSGYTF,TGTGCCAGCAGCCTAACCGGACAGGGTTTCTCTGGCTACACCTTC
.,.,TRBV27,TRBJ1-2,CASSFRRGTYGYTF,TGTGCCAGCAGTTTTCGGCGGGGCACGTATGGCTACACCTTC
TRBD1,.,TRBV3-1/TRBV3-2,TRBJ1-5,CASSQDRGQPQHF,TGTGCCAGCAGCCAAGACAGGGGGCAGCCCCAGCATTTT
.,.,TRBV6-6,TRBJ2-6,CAGSPGSGRSGANVLTF,TGTGCCGGCAGTCCCGGGTCCGGGCGCTCTGGGGCCAACGTCCTGACTTTC
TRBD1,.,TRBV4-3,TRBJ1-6,CASSQEGQLYNSPLHF,TGCGCCAGCAGCCAAGAGGGACAGCTGTATAATTCACCCCTCCACTTT
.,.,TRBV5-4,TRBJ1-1,CATGGVPRNTEAFF,TGTGCCACCGGGGGGGTCCCACGGAACACTGAAGCTTTCTTT
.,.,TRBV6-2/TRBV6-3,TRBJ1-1,CASSYSTGLGMNTEAFF,TGTGCCAGCAGTTACTCAACGGGGCTAGGGATGAACACTGAAGCTTTCTTT
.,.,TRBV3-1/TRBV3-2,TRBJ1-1,CASSQGGVFTEAFF,TGTGCCAGCAGCCAAGGAGGGGTATTCACTGAAGCTTTCTTT
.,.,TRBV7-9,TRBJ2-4,CASSPETGLTAKNIQYF,TGTGCCAGCAGCCCAGAAACTGGTTTAACGGCCAAAAACATTCAGTACTTC
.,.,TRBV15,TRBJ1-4,CATSRDLAENEKLFF,TGTGCCACCAGCAGAGATCTGGCAGAGAATGAAAAACTGTTTTTT
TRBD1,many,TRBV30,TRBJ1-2,CAWRTGHAQGASYGYTF,TGTGCCTGGAGAACGGGCCACGCACAGGGGGCATCCTATGGCTACACCTTC
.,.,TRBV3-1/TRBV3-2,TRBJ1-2,CASRESGRSPGYTF,TGTGCCAGCAGAGAGTCTGGTCGTAGTCCGGGCTACACCTTC
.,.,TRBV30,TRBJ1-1,CAWSTTSNTEAFF,TGTGCCTGGAGTACCACAAGTAACACTGAAGCTTTCTTT
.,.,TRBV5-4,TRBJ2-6,CASRGSGANVLTF,TGTGCCAGCCGGGGGTCTGGGGCCAACGTCCTGACTTTC
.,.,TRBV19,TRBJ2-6,CASSMGSGANVLTF,TGTGCCAGTAGTATGGGGTCTGGGGCCAACGTCCTGACTTTC
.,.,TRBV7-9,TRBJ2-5,CASKIQETQYF,TGTGCCAGCAAGATACAAGAGACCCAGTACTTC
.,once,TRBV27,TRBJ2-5,CASNKQGNLETQYF,TGTGCCAGCAATAAACAGGGAAATCTAGAGACCCAGTACTTC
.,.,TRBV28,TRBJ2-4,CASSLGSVSSKNIQYF,TGTGCCAGCAGTTTAGGGTCAGTCTCATCCAAAAACATTCAGTACTTC
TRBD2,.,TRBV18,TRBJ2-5,CASSPLTSGSSETQYF,TGTGCCAGCTCACCCCTAACTAGCGGGAGTTCTGAGACCCAGTACTTC
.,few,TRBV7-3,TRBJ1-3,CASSTDSGNTIYF,TGTGCCAGCAGCACAGACTCTGGAAACACCATATATTTT
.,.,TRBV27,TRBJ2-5,CASSSLGGGQETQYF,TGTGCCAGCAGTTCCCTAGGGGGGGGGCAAGAGACCCAGTACTTC
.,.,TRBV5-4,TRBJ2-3,CASSPTGTGDYTQYF,TGTGCCAGCAGCCCCACAGGGACTGGGGATTATACGCAGTATTTT
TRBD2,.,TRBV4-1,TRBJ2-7,CASSGLAGYEQYF,TGCGCCAGCAGCGGACTAGCGGGGTACGAGCAGTACTTC
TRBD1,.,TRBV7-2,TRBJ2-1,CASSLVAGGYNEQFF,TGTGCCAGCAGCTTAGTGGCAGGGGGCTACAATGAGCAGTTCTTC
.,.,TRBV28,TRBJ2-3,CASSFTPRGEDTQYF,TGTGCCAGCAGTTTTACCCCCCGAGGGGAGGATACGCAGTATTTT
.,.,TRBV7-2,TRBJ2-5,CASGQPGWGTQYF,TGTGCCAGCGGACAGCCCGGTTGGGGGACCCAGTACTTC
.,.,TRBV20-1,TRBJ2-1,CSAWDNEQFF,TGCAGTGCCTGGGACAATGAGCAGTTCTTC
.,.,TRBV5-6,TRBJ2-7,CASSLAGGSYEQYF,TGTGCCAGCAGCTTAGCCGGGGGCTCCTACGAGCAGTACTTC
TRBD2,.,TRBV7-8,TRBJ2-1,CASSLELAGPNEQFF,TGTGCCAGCAGCTTAGAACTAGCGGGACCCAATGAGCAGTTCTTC
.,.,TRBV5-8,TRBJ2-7,CASSPRQWGQYEQYF,TGTGCCAGCAGCCCCAGACAGTGGGGACAATACGAGCAGTACTTC
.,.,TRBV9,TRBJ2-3,CASNLGGGPRDTQYF,TGTGCCAGCAACCTAGGAGGCGGTCCAAGAGATACGCAGTATTTT
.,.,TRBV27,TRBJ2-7,CASTAGPPYEQYF,TGTGCCAGCACCGCGGGGCCCCCCTACGAGCAGTACTTC
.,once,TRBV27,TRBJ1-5,CASSLKAGNQPQHF,TGTGCCAGCAGTTTAAAGGCAGGCAATCAGCCCCAGCATTTT
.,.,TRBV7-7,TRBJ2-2,CASSGDRVTGELFF,TGTGCTAGCAGTGGGGATCGGGTCACCGGGGAGCTGTTTTTT
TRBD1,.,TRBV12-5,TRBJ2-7,CASGRTGTGAYEQYF,TGTGCTAGTGGACGGACCGGGACAGGGGCCTACGAGCAGTACTTC
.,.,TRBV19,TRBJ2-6,CASSILPSSGANVLTF,TGTGCCAGTAGTATTCTTCCTAGCTCTGGGGCCAACGTCCTGACTTTC
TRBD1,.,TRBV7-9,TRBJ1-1,CASSMRQGEDTEAFF,TGTGCCAGCAGCATGAGACAGGGTGAGGACACTGAAGCTTTCTTT
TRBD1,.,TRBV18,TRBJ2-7,CASSTQRDSPYEQYF,TGTGCCAGCTCAACTCAACGGGACAGTCCTTACGAGCAGTACTTC
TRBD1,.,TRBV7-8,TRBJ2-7,CASSPQGQNYEQYF,TGTGCCAGCAGCCCCCAGGGACAGAACTACGAGCAGTACTTC
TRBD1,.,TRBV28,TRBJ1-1,CASNPRDRVSEAFF,TGTGCCAGCAACCCCCGGGACAGGGTGTCTGAAGCTTTCTTT
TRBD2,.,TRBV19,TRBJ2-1,CASNRVSGDYNEQFF,TGTGCCAGTAACCGGGTTAGCGGGGACTACAATGAGCAGTTCTTC